These T cell receptor beta chains were read from a single sample in a study of T cell responses to AZD1222 COVID-19 vaccine. Clones were sequenced by immunoSEQ multiplex PCR, and TCRdb holds only the in-frame ones, with some missing. In the table there are 150,000 to 200,000 clones, around 94% of which are singletons. This specimen was peripheral blood, taken 28 days after the second dose of the MenACWY control vaccine. Receptor source: an adult who received the MenACWY meningococcal vaccine as a control. CDR3s include the opening cysteine and the closing phenylalanine or tryptophan. A D gene is named only where the DNA matches it firmly. Not every row has a clone size; where given, it reads once, few, many or a size class.

14,TRBV6-5,NA,TRBJ1-1,NA,CASSYDSVNTEAFF,TGTGCCAGCAGTTATGACAGTGTGAACACTGAAGCTTTCTTT
13,TRBV4-2,NA,TRBJ1-6,NA,CASSQDPHSPLHF,TGTGCCAGCAGCCAAGATCCCCATTCACCCCTCCACTTT
14,TRBV4-2,NA,TRBJ2-2,NA,CASSQDRGPGELFF,TGTGCCAGCAGCCAAGACCGGGGGCCTGGGGAGCTGTTTTTT
14,TRBV18,NA,TRBJ1-2,NA,CASSPSGGMDGYTF,TGTGCCAGCTCACCGAGCGGGGGCATGGATGGCTACACCTTC
17,TRBV7-2,NA,TRBJ1-5,NA,CASSNSPFRNRNQPQHF,TGTGCCAGCAGCAATTCCCCTTTCAGAAATAGGAATCAGCCCCAGCATTTT
11,TRBV27,NA,TRBJ2-1,NA,CASSNYNEQFF,TGTGCCAGCAGCAACTACAATGAGCAGTTCTTC
15,TRBV6-5,NA,TRBJ1-4,NA,CASRRGRASNEKLFF,TGTGCCAGCAGGCGAGGACGGGCTTCTAATGAAAAACTGTTTTTT
11,TRBV29-1,NA,TRBJ1-1,NA,CSVEVPLGAFF,TGCAGCGTTGAGGTCCCGCTCGGAGCTTTCTTT
15,TRBV3-1/TRBV3-2,NA,TRBJ1-2,NA,CASSQGQGGWYGYTF,TGTGCCAGCAGCCAGGGTCAGGGAGGGTGGTATGGCTACACCTTC
14,TRBV15,NA,TRBJ1-5,NA,CATSRDRSLQPQHF,TGTGCCACCAGCAGAGATCGGAGTTTGCAGCCCCAGCATTTT
14,TRBV30,NA,TRBJ1-6,TRBD1,CAWSGGQGNSPLHF,TGTGCCTGGAGTGGGGGACAGGGGAATTCACCCCTCCACTTT
15,TRBV30,NA,TRBJ2-5,NA,CAWVARGSIRETQYF,TGTGCCTGGGTGGCTAGAGGGAGTATCCGAGAGACCCAGTACTTC
16,TRBV9,NA,TRBJ2-1,TRBD2,CASSVGLAGSYNEQFF,TGTGCCAGCAGCGTCGGACTAGCAGGATCCTACAATGAGCAGTTCTTC
13,TRBV18,NA,TRBJ1-6,NA,CASSPHPNSPLHF,TGTGCCAGCTCACCACATCCGAATTCACCCCTCCACTTT
13,TRBV2,NA,TRBJ2-7,NA,CASSEDFSYEQYF,TGTGCCAGCAGTGAAGATTTCTCCTACGAGCAGTACTTC
15,TRBV28,NA,TRBJ2-7,TRBD1,CASSSPTGSSYEQYF,TGTGCCAGCAGTTCCCCGACAGGGAGCTCCTACGAGCAGTACTTC
13,TRBV27,few,TRBJ1-1,TRBD1,CATGQGAGTEAFF,TGTGCCACCGGGCAGGGGGCCGGCACTGAAGCTTTCTTT
15,TRBV2,NA,TRBJ2-7,TRBD1,CASSEEGTGPYRQYF,TGTGCCAGCAGTGAAGAGGGGACAGGGCCCTATAGGCAGTACTTC
15,TRBV15,NA,TRBJ2-2,TRBD1,CATSRGGQGAGELFF,TGTGCCACCAGCAGAGGAGGACAGGGGGCCGGGGAGCTGTTTTTT
17,TRBV20-1,NA,TRBJ2-5,TRBD2,CSASRSSGRGGQETQYF,TGCAGTGCTAGTAGGTCTAGCGGGAGGGGGGGCCAAGAGACCCAGTACTTC
11,TRBV20-1,NA,TRBJ2-3,NA,CSAVGTDTQYF,TGCAGTGCTGTAGGCACAGATACGCAGTATTTT
17,TRBV28,NA,TRBJ1-5,NA,CASSFPGLTKSNQPQHF,TGTGCCAGCAGTTTTCCGGGACTTACTAAATCGAATCAGCCCCAGCATTTT
11,TRBV5-1,NA,TRBJ1-2,NA,CASSSGPGYTF,TGCGCCAGCAGCTCGGGGCCTGGCTACACCTTC
18,TRBV11-2,NA,TRBJ2-2,NA,CASSSTSPSESYTGELFF,TGTGCCAGCAGCTCTACCTCCCCCAGCGAGTCCTACACCGGGGAGCTGTTTTTT
13,TRBV6-2/TRBV6-3,once,TRBJ2-3,NA,CASSLTYTDTQYF,TGTGCCAGCAGCCTAACCTACACAGATACGCAGTATTTT
14,TRBV5-1,NA,TRBJ1-1,TRBD1,CASSLGTGHTEAFF,TGCGCCAGCAGCTTGGGGACAGGCCACACTGAAGCTTTCTTT
17,TRBV28,NA,TRBJ2-3,NA,CASSLSRGSVGADTQYF,TGTGCCAGCAGTTTAAGCCGGGGGAGTGTTGGAGCGGATACGCAGTATTTT
13,TRBV27,many,TRBJ1-2,NA,CASSMEGNYGYTF,TGTGCCAGCAGTATGGAGGGTAATTATGGCTACACCTTC
15,TRBV28,NA,TRBJ2-5,NA,CASSPSQGFEETQYF,TGTGCCAGCAGTCCCTCCCAGGGCTTTGAAGAGACCCAGTACTTC
15,TRBV2,NA,TRBJ1-1,NA,CASSERGDGNTEAFF,TGTGCCAGCAGTGAAAGGGGCGACGGGAACACTGAAGCTTTCTTT
15,TRBV7-9,NA,TRBJ2-1,TRBD2,CASSLTGGPLNEQFF,TGTGCCAGCAGCTTAACGGGAGGGCCCCTCAATGAGCAGTTCTTC
17,TRBV4-2,once,TRBJ2-1,TRBD2,CASSQDTLAGGDNEQFF,TGTGCCAGCAGCCAAGATACGCTAGCGGGAGGGGACAATGAGCAGTTCTTC
15,TRBV7-3,NA,TRBJ1-4,NA,CASSLTGSTNEKLFF,TGTGCCAGCAGCTTAACGGGGTCGACTAATGAAAAACTGTTTTTT
14,TRBV7-2,NA,TRBJ1-2,TRBD1,CASSQDRGNYGYTF,TGTGCCAGCAGTCAAGACAGGGGTAACTATGGCTACACCTTC
15,TRBV7-9,NA,TRBJ2-7,NA,CASSLGDLGSYEQYF,TGTGCCAGCAGCTTAGGGGACCTAGGGTCCTACGAGCAGTACTTC
13,TRBV9,NA,TRBJ1-1,NA,CASNKQENTEAFF,TGTGCCAGCAATAAGCAGGAGAACACTGAAGCTTTCTTT
13,TRBV6-1,NA,TRBJ1-4,NA,CASSEERGEKLFF,TGTGCCAGCAGTGAGGAAAGGGGAGAAAAACTGTTTTTT
15,TRBV18,NA,TRBJ1-4,TRBD1,CASSPSGQGLEKLFF,TGTGCCAGCTCACCATCGGGACAGGGGCTGGAAAAACTGTTTTTT
15,TRBV11-3,NA,TRBJ2-3,TRBD2,CASSLGLAGSDTQYF,TGTGCCAGCAGCCTGGGACTAGCGGGTTCAGATACGCAGTATTTT
16,TRBV7-9,NA,TRBJ1-5,NA,CASSPGQLGSNQPQHF,TGTGCCAGCAGCCCGGGACAATTAGGGAGCAATCAGCCCCAGCATTTT
12,TRBV19,NA,TRBJ1-1,NA,CASSDRPTEAFF,TGTGCCAGTAGCGACAGGCCCACTGAAGCTTTCTTT